This TCR beta chain was documented in a study of shared clonotypes between healthy human individuals (dated by TCRdb to 2020 to 2021). As for the study more broadly: Two women and a few men aged 18 to 49 years were included in the cohort. The study deeply sequenced blood TCR repertoires of 5 or 6 healthy adults to estimate repertoire size and the extent of clonotype sharing between individuals. Libraries were prepared and TCR repertoires were sequenced by different laboratories using diverse techniques, in order to increase sequencing depth and limit assay-specific biases. Leukapheresis yielded between about 0.94 and 8.9 billion PBMCs per donor. Summary of the overall study and its limitations: Pairwise subsampling led to the expectation that sequencing depth would affect the degree of clonotype sharing among donors. Sampling was restricted to blood, and TCR repertoires in tissues likely differ from the TCR repertoires found in blood. The small number of donors limited the genetic and exposure-history diversity represented.

This clone was detected only a few times. Which antigen it targets is not known. Nothing much larger sits one base from this clone, and base qualities are not available. CDR1 and CDR2 are read off the germline V gene as SGHRS and YFSETQ. Germline trimming: 3 bases from V, 2 bases from J; junction bases outside gene matches: 6. Inclusive of the bounding cysteine and phenylalanine, the CDR3 is 17 residues long. Of all the DNA, just the CDR3 is kept, 51 bases in frame from base 1. Using the deep immunoSEQ assay, multiplex PCR amplified TCR CDR3 regions from genomic DNA. Extracted genomic DNA from each cell subset was distributed evenly across all wells of several immunoSEQ 96-well plates, and each plate was treated as a replicate. For unsorted PBMC, around 310 ng of genomic DNA, equivalent to 30,000 to 35,000 T cell genomes, went into each replicate PCR. Ten immunoSEQ deep assay plates were used to sequence unsorted PBMC genomic DNA. Purified libraries were measured with a Qubit 3.0 fluorometer, size-checked on a Bioanalyzer 2100, and measured again with the KAPA Library Quantification kit. A separate single-read 150-cycle Illumina NextSeq 550 flow cell was used to sequence each immunoSEQ 96-well plate. On the study's bioinformatics: Because only junctional sequences without quality scores were contained in the immunoSEQ output, filtering matching that applied to full-length reads could not be performed. To assign V/J genes and CDR3, sequences were annotated against IMGT germline references using PyIR, a Python wrapper for IgBLAST v1.9. Reads with weak V/J assignments (E-value above 1e-6), missing CDR3, stop codons, out-of-frame junctions, or ambiguous translated residues were removed. V3J clonotypes were defined as sequences sharing an identical inferred V gene, J gene, and CDR3 amino acid sequence. The percentage overlap between two repertoires was calculated by dividing the number of shared unique clonotypes by the size of the smaller repertoire. Richness of each repertoire was evaluated using RTK rarefaction, the Chao1 estimator, and Recon v2.1 estimates of unobserved clonotypes. In TCRdb, the immuneACCESS table is reduced to in-frame sequences with V and J assigned. These tables do not hold every clone; where another copy was compared, an unresolved V gene accounts for under half, and the others remain unexplained. That table furnishes V, J and clone size, whereas the DNA furnished D and trimming. The sample data list 530,000 or so clones, and 75% to 80% of these were observed just once. About an eighth of the sample is held by the ten biggest clonotypes.

The donors were healthy, HIV-negative adults with no recently reported acute infections or vaccinations. Every donor was a Caucasian adult living in Nashville, Tennessee, USA. In the unsorted samples, 90 million to 100 million PBMCs were counted, and genomic DNA was extracted using the QIAamp DNA Blood Mini kit. Blood was collected by leukapheresis, and PBMCs were isolated by Ficoll-Histopaque density gradient centrifugation and then cryopreserved in liquid nitrogen vapor phase. The clonotype was recovered from a middle-aged woman in good health. Some clones in this sample may be carry-over from other donors' samples. Sequences were obtained from PBMCs. The chain joins TRBV5-1 to TRBJ2-3; 13 bases in the junction line up with TRBD2. The CDR3 region: CASSSTLAGGFTDTQYF. At the DNA level, the sequence is TGCGCCAGCAGCTCCACACTAGCGGGAGGGTTCACAGATACGCAGTATTTT.